One sample yielded the 3 T cell receptor beta chains listed below, sequenced in a study of post-analysis software for immune sequencing data. General study results and limits: The five TRBV segments detected at higher frequency in patients than in controls included TRBV5-6, TRBV5-1 and TRBV20-1.

For these TCRs, the target antigens are not known. Sequencing libraries made from TCR beta cDNA carried unique molecular identifiers. Each CDR3 protein gets one entry after TCRdb re-called the PCR reads with MiXCR. The profile covers approximately 730,000 distinct CDR3 sequences, with 40% to 55% appearing a single time and approximately 4.4% taken by the ten largest. Sequenced input: blood. These receptors originate from a girl aged 10 to 17 with multiple sclerosis.

The chain couples TRBV7-9 to TRBJ2-7; tentatively, D is TRBD2 (6 bases). CDR3 length equals 14 residues. Trimming cost V 5 bases and J 1 base, with 12 bases left between them. From germline, CDR1 is SEHNR and CDR2 FQNEAQ (reference sequence). Here the CDR3 reads CASSPLGTSYEQYF. The CDR3 nucleotides are TGTGCCAGCAGCCCCCTAGGGACTTCCTACGAGCAGTACTTC. Full variable domain (remainder filled in from reference TRBV7-9 and TRBJ2-7): DTGVSQNPRHKITKRGQNVTFRCDPISEHNRLYWYRQTLGQGPEFLTYFQNEAQLEKSRLLSDRFSAERPKGSFSTLEIQRTEQGDSAMYLCASSPLGTSYEQYFGPGTRLTVT.

The gene calls are TRBV9 and TRBJ2-1; 7 nucleotides match TRBD2. CDR3 length: 16 amino acids. The germline V gene encodes CDR1 SGDLS and CDR2 YYNGEE. Trimming took 0 bases from V and 7 from J; bases not matched to a gene: 10. The CDR3 nucleotides read TGTGCCAGCAGCGTAGTGAGTGGCGGGAGTATTAATGAGCAGTTCTTC. It is translated as CASSVVSGGSINEQFF. Complete variable domain (other parts from reference TRBV9 and TRBJ2-1): DSGVTQTPKHLITATGQRVTLRCSPRSGDLSVYWYQQSLDQGLQFLIQYYNGEERAKGNILERFSAQQFPDLHSELNLSSLELGDSALYFCASSVVSGGSINEQFFGPGTRLTVL.

The V call is TRBV12-3 or TRBV12-4, the J call TRBJ2-4; 9 bases line up with TRBD1. The J call may be incorrect, as the DNA end agrees better with TRBJ2-7. CDR3 length equals 15 residues. The DNA of the CDR3 is TGTGCCAGCAGTTTAGGGGGGGACAGGGCCTACGAGCAGTACTTC. This gives the protein CASSLGGDRAYEQYF.